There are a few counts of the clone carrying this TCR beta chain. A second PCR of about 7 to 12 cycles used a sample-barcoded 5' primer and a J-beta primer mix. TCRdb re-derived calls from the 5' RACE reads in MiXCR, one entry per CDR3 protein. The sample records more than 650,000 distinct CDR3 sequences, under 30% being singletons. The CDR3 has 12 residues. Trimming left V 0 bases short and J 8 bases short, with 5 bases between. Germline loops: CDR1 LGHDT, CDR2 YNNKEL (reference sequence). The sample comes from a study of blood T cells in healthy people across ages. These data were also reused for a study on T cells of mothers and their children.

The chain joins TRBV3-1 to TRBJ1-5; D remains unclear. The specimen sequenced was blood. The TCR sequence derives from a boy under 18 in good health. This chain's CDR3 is CASSQDQKPQHF. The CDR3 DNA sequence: TGTGCCAGCAGCCAAGATCAGAAGCCCCAGCATTTT.